A single sample is the source of the 23 T cell receptor beta chains below, sequenced in a study of CD8+CD57+ T cells in acquired aplastic anemia. Genomic DNA was employed as the template in profiling TCR beta VDJ and CDR3. TCRdb redid the calling of the reads with MiXCR, one entry per CDR3 protein. This sample has about 210,000 distinct CDR3 sequences, with approximately 60% found just once. Sequencing was performed on sorted CD4+, CD8+, or CD8+CD57+ T cells (not recorded which) from PBMCs. These receptors were collected from a human donor in good health.

This chain uses TRBV7-2 with TRBJ2-7; D is tentatively TRBD1 or TRBD2 (5 bases each). Germline V lookup: CDR1 SGHTA, CDR2 FQGNSA. The CDR3 sequence is 14 residues long. V was clipped by 9 bases and J by 0 bases, with 15 bases between them. CDR3 residues: CASNIGDGSYEQYF. The CDR3 nucleotides are TGTGCCAGTAACATCGGGGACGGCTCCTACGAGCAGTACTTC.

This clonotype was seen more than once but under ten times. The V call is TRBV12-3 or TRBV12-4, the J call TRBJ1-4; the match to TRBD1 covers 9 bases. V lost 5 bases, J lost 4 bases, and 8 bases stayed unmatched. The CDR3 runs 16 residues. The CDR3 here is CASSAPWDRDNEKLFF. DNA of the CDR3: TGTGCCAGCAGTGCCCCCTGGGACAGGGATAATGAAAAACTGTTTTTT.

At least ten counts were recorded for this clonotype. The CDR3 sequence is CASSLTGTGGSPLHF. For the CDR3, the DNA is TGTGCCAGCAGCTTGACCGGGACAGGGGGATCACCCCTCCACTTT. V usage is TRBV13 and J usage is TRBJ1-6; 11 bases map to TRBD1. The CDR3 totals 15 residues. Trimming cost V 3 bases and J 10 bases; bases outside gene matches: 5. The V gene's germline CDR1 is PRHDT and CDR2 FYEKMQ (reference sequence).

DNA for the CDR3: TGTGCCAGCAGCTTAGGGCATAGCGGCTCTGGGGCCAACGTCCTGACTTTC. Amino acid sequence: CASSLGHSGSGANVLTF. The chain joins TRBV7-6 to TRBJ2-6, with D possibly matching TRBD2 (6 bases). CDR1 is SGHVS, CDR2 FNYEAQ, per germline. Trimming pared 1 base from V and 0 bases from J, leaving 10 bases between. The CDR3 sequence is 17 residues long.

The gene calls are TRBV20-1 and TRBJ1-1, with TRBD1 matching 7 bases. Germline V lookup: CDR1 DFQATT, CDR2 SNEGSKA (reference sequence). Trimming took 3 bases from V and 1 from J; bases not matched to a gene: 5. This CDR3 region has 14 residues. This chain's CDR3 is CSARRGHRNTEAFF. The CDR3 DNA is TGCAGTGCTAGGAGGGGGCACAGGAACACTGAAGCTTTCTTT.

This clonotype was recorded many times. CDR3 DNA sequence: TGCAGTGCTAGAGATCCTGAGGCCCTCTACGAGCAGTACTTC. It translates to CSARDPEALYEQYF. V usage is TRBV20-1 and J usage is TRBJ2-7, with unresolved D. This CDR3 has 14 residues. V gave up 0 bases and J gave up 3 bases, with 12 bases separating them. CDR1 and CDR2 (germline): DFQATT, SNEGSKA (reference sequence).

The V gene is TRBV7-2, the J gene TRBJ2-7; perhaps D is TRBD1 or TRBD2 (5 bases each). CDR3 length: 12 residues. Trimming removed 5 bases at V and 7 bases at J, with 12 bases between. Looked up from germline, CDR1 is SGHTA and CDR2 is FQGNSA. CDR3 nucleotide sequence: TGTGCCAGCAGCCCCTGGGACGGAGAGCAGTACTTC. Amino acids: CASSPWDGEQYF.

This chain uses TRBV19 with TRBJ1-6, with D perhaps matching TRBD1 (5 bases). This CDR3 spans 14 amino acids. V was trimmed by 5 bases and J by 9 bases, leaving 14 bases between them. Germline V gene lookup returns CDR1 LNHDA and CDR2 SQIVND (reference sequence). CDR3 in DNA: TGTGCCAGTAGTGCCCAGGGTTGGAGTTCACCCCTCCACTTT. This codes for CASSAQGWSSPLHF.

As for this clonotype: The conserved closing phenylalanine or tryptophan is absent in this CDR3, likely reflecting a read error. The limits of the CDR3 on the DNA are not certain, so only TCRdb's listed CDR3 is given. The genes are TRBV24-1 and TRBJ2-5; the table gives TRBD1 as D, unverified against the DNA. Germline V gene lookup returns CDR1 KGHDR and CDR2 SFDVKD. With termini counted, the CDR3 has 13 amino acids. The CDR3 is CATSDKRPGQGYA.

This clonotype was detected only a few times. The CDR3 coding sequence is TGCAGTGTTGGCACTGGACTAGCGGGAGGGCCTTTGGAGACCCAGTACTTC. Translating it yields CSVGTGLAGGPLETQYF. The rearrangement links TRBV20-1 to TRBJ2-5; 15 nucleotides align to TRBD2. CDR3 length: 17 residues. Per the germline V gene, CDR1 is DFQATT and CDR2 is SNEGSKA (reference sequence). Trimming at V came to 7 bases and at J to 5 bases, leaving 14 bases not matched to a gene.

This chain uses TRBV20-1 with TRBJ2-7; the D is unclear. CDR3 length equals 16 residues. Germline CDR1 is DFQATT and CDR2 is SNEGSKA (reference sequence). V lost 0 bases and J 3 bases, leaving 18 bases between the germline ends. The CDR3 sequence: CSARDEIGVRVYEQYF. The DNA of the CDR3 is TGCAGTGCTAGAGATGAAATCGGTGTGCGTGTCTACGAGCAGTACTTC.

CDR3 protein: CASSGRKGYEQYF. The CDR3, as DNA: TGTGCCAGCAGTGGAAGGAAGGGTTACGAGCAGTACTTC. The V and J genes are TRBV2 and TRBJ2-7; D unclear. Deletions cut 4 bases from V and 4 bases from J, with 11 bases between. Germline CDR1 SNHLY, CDR2 FYNNEI. This CDR3 has 13 residues. The full variable domain, in which reference TRBV2 and TRBJ2-7 provide the parts outside the CDR3, is EPEVTQTPSHQVTQMGQEVILRCVPISNHLYFYWYRQILGQKVEFLVSFYNNEISEKSEIFDDQFSVERPDGSNFTLKIRSTKLEDSAMYFCASSGRKGYEQYFGPGTRLTVT.

This chain connects TRBV20-1 to TRBJ2-7; possible D gene TRBD1, 5 bases. CDR3 length: 14 amino acids. Trimming cost V 4 bases and J 0 bases, with 13 bases left between them. Germline V CDR1 and CDR2: DFQATT, SNEGSKA (reference sequence). CDR3 in DNA: TGCAGTGCTAACAACTGGGGCAGCTCCTACGAGCAGTACTTC. Translation: CSANNWGSSYEQYF.

The CDR3 coding sequence is TGTGCCACCAGCAGAGATCCCTCAGTTGATGAAGCTTTCTTT. This translates into CATSRDPSVDEAFF. V usage is TRBV15 and J usage is TRBJ1-1; no definite D call. Germline-derived CDR1 and CDR2 are LNHNV and YYDKDF (reference sequence). Trimming left V 0 bases short and J 7 bases short, with 12 bases between. The CDR3 is made up of 14 amino acids.

The V gene is TRBV20-1, the J gene TRBJ2-7; no definite D call. Trimming took 3 bases from V and 7 from J, leaving 7 bases between them. This CDR3 region has 10 residues. The germline V gene has CDR1 DFQATT and CDR2 SNEGSKA (reference sequence). CDR3 sequence (DNA): TGCAGTGCTAGTCAGTTTGAGCAGTACTTC. This sequence encodes CSASQFEQYF.

The chain recombines TRBV2 with TRBJ2-3; TRBD2 is a possible D gene (6 bases). Germline V gene sequence: CDR1 SNHLY, CDR2 FYNNEI. The CDR3 covers 15 residues. Trimming shortened V by 7 bases and J by 3 bases, and 17 bases separated the two germline ends. The CDR3 loop reads CASTQEGGETDTQYF. CDR3 coding DNA: TGTGCCAGCACCCAGGAGGGCGGCGAGACAGATACGCAGTATTTT.

V is TRBV7-2 and J is TRBJ1-2; 12 bases are shared with TRBD1. The length of the CDR3 is 12 residues. Looked up from germline, CDR1 is SGHTA and CDR2 is FQGNSA. V was clipped by 9 bases and J by 7 bases; unmatched bases: 3. Here the CDR3 reads CASGTGGSGYTF. CDR3 in DNA: TGTGCCAGTGGGACAGGGGGCTCTGGCTACACCTTC.

Turning to this clonotype: Compared with germline, one end of the junction differs, possibly owing to a read error. The V and J genes are TRBV6-2 or TRBV6-3 and TRBJ2-1; 7 bases fit TRBD2. Germline CDR1 and CDR2: MNHEY and SVGEGT. The CDR3 sequence is 13 residues long. The CDR3 coding sequence is TGTGCCAGCAACAGCGGGGAATACAATGGGCAGTTCTTC. As protein: CASNSGEYNGQFF.

This clonotype appeared many times. This rearrangement joins TRBV6-6 to TRBJ1-1; D is undetermined. V was trimmed by 7 bases and J by 7 bases, leaving 10 bases between them. The CDR3 is 11 amino acids. Germline values: CDR1 MNHNY, CDR2 SVGAGI (reference sequence). The CDR3 spells CASTHSGEAFF. In DNA form, the CDR3 reads TGTGCCAGCACCCACAGCGGTGAAGCTTTCTTT.

Points on this clonotype: A junction boundary mismatches the germline segment, possibly from a read error. The J gene is TRBJ2-2, the V gene TRBV12-3 or TRBV12-4, with D uncertain. The length of the CDR3 is 15 residues. CDR3 sequence: CACSLKGQSTGELFF. In DNA, the CDR3 is TGTGCCTGCAGTTTAAAAGGGCAGAGCACCGGGGAGCTGTTTTTT.

The genes are TRBV29-1 and TRBJ2-7; D may match TRBD1 or TRBD2 (6 bases each). This CDR3 has 12 amino acids. The germline CDR1 and CDR2 sequences are SQVTM and ANQGSEA. The V gene lost 6 bases and the J gene lost 5 bases, with 14 bases spanning the gap. CDR3 residues: CSVGGHSNEQYF. The CDR3 region has the DNA TGCAGCGTCGGGGGACATTCAAACGAGCAGTACTTC.

This clonotype was seen repeatedly, ten times or more. This sequence joins TRBV7-8 and TRBJ2-1; D gene uncertain. Trimming cost V 0 bases and J 10 bases, with 10 bases left between them. The CDR3 covers 13 residues. The germline gives CDR1 SGHVS, CDR2 FQNEAQ. The DNA of the CDR3 is TGTGCCAGCAGCTTAGCACCCGTCAGAGAGCAGTTCTTC. Translation: CASSLAPVREQFF.

The J gene is TRBJ2-2, the V gene TRBV2; D is possibly TRBD2 (7 bases). This CDR3 region has 15 residues. Germline V gene sequence: CDR1 SNHLY, CDR2 FYNNEI. The V end lost 10 bases, the J end lost 1 base, and 16 bases lay between the germline ends. Here the CDR3 DNA reads TGTGCCACCTCGACCGGGGGGCAGAACACCGGGGAGCTGTTTTTT. It specifies CATSTGGQNTGELFF.